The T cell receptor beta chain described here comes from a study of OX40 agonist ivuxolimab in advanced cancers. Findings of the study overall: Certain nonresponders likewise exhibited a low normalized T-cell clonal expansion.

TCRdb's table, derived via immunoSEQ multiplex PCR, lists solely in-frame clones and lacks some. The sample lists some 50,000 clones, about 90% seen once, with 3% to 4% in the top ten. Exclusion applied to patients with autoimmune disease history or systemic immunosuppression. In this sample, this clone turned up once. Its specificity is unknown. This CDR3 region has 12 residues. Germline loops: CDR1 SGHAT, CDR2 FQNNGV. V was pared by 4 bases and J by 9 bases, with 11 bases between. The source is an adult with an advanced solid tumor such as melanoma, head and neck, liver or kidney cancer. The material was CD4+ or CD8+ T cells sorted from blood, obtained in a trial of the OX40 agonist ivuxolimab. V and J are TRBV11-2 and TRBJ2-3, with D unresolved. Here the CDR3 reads CASSSSAATQYF. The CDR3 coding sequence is TGTGCCAGCAGCTCCTCGGCTGCAACGCAGTATTTT. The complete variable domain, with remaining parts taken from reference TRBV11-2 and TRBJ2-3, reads EAGVAQSPRYKIIEKRQSVAFWCNPISGHATLYWYQQILGQGPKLLIQFQNNGVVDDSQLPKDRFSAERLKGVDSTLKIQPAKLEDSAVYLCASSSSAATQYFGPGTRLTVL.